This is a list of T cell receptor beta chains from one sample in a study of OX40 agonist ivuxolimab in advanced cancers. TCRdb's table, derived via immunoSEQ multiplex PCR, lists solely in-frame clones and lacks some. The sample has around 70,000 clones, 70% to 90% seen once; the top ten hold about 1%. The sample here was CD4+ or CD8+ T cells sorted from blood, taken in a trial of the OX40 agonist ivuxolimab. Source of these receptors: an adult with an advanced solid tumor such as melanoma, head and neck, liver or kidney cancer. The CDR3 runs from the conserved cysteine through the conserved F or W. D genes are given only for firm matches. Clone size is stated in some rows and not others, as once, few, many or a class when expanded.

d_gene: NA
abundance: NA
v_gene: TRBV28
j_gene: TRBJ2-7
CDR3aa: CASSPGPRGDEQYF
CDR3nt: TGTGCCAGCAGCCCCGGGCCCCGGGGCGACGAGCAGTACTTC

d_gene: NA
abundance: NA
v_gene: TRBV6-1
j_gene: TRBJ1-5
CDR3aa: CASSGGAVQPQHF
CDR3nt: TGTGCCAGCAGTGGGGGGGCCGTTCAGCCCCAGCATTTT

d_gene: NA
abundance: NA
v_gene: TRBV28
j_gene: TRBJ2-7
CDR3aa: CASRTPYEQYF
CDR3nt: TGTGCCAGCAGGACACCCTACGAGCAGTACTTC

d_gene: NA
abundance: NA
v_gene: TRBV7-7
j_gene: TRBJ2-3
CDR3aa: CASSLAGGTQYF
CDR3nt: TGTGCTAGCAGCTTAGCAGGGGGGACGCAGTATTTT

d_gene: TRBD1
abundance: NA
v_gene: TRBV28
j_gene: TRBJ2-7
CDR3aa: CASSRTGGSYEQYF
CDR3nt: TGTGCCAGCAGCCGGACAGGGGGATCTTACGAGCAGTACTTC

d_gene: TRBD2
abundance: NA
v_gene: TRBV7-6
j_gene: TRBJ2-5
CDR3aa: CASSLKRDTETQYF
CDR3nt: TGTGCCAGCAGCTTAAAGCGGGATACAGAGACCCAGTACTTC

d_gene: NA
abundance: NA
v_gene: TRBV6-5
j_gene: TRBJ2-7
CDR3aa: CASSYWASEQYF
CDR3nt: TGTGCCAGCAGTTACTGGGCTAGCGAGCAGTACTTC

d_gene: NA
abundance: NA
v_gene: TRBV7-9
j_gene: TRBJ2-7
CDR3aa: CASSLSGFTYEQYF
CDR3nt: TGTGCCAGCAGCTTATCGGGATTTACGTACGAGCAGTACTTC

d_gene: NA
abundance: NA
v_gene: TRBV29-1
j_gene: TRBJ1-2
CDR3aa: CSVEDEGWGGYTF
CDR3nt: TGCAGCGTTGAAGATGAGGGTTGGGGTGGCTACACCTTC

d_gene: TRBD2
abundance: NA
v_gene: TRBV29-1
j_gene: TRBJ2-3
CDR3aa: CSVHPGLAADTQYF
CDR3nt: TGCAGCGTTCACCCCGGCCTAGCGGCAGATACGCAGTATTTT

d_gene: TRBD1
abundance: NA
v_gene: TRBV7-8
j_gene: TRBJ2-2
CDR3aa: CASSRLTGGIGELFF
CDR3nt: TGTGCCAGCAGCCGATTGACAGGGGGCATCGGGGAGCTGTTTTTT

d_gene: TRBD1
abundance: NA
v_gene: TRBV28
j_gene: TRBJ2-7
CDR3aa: CASSLSGTGDSYEQYF
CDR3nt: TGTGCCAGCAGTTTATCCGGGACAGGGGATTCCTACGAGCAGTACTTC

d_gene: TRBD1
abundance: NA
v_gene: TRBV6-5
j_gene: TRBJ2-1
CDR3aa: CASKTGGVNNEQFF
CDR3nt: TGTGCCAGCAAGACAGGGGGCGTTAACAATGAGCAGTTCTTC

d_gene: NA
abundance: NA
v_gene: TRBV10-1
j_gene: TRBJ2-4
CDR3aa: CASSEVWKNIQYF
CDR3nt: TGCGCCAGCAGTGAGGTCTGGAAAAACATTCAGTACTTC

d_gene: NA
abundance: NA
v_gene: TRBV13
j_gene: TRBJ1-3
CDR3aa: CASSLVGGSGNTIYF
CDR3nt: TGTGCCAGCAGCTTAGTGGGAGGATCTGGAAACACCATATATTTT

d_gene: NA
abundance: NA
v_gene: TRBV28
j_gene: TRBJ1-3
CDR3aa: CASNPSRGSGNTIYF
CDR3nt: TGTGCCAGCAACCCCTCGCGGGGGTCTGGAAACACCATATATTTT

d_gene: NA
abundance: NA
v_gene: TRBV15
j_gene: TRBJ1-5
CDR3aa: CATSRAWVGNQPQHF
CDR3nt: TGTGCCACCAGCAGAGCATGGGTAGGAAATCAGCCCCAGCATTTT

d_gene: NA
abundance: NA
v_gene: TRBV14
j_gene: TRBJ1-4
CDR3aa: CASSQDRGHGDEKLFF
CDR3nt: TGTGCCAGCAGCCAAGATAGGGGACATGGAGATGAAAAACTGTTTTTT

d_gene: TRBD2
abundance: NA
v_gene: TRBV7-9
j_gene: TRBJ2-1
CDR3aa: CASSLAMGLAGDEQFF
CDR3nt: TGTGCCAGCAGCTTAGCTATGGGACTAGCGGGAGACGAGCAGTTCTTC

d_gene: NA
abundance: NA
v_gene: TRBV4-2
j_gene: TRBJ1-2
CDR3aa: CASSQDVLSYGYTF
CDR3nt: TGTGCCAGCAGCCAAGATGTCCTCTCCTATGGTTACACCTTC

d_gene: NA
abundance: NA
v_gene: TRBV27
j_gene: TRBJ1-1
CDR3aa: CASSLRRAARANTEAFF
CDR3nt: TGTGCCAGCAGTTTGAGGAGGGCGGCGCGAGCCAACACTGAAGCTTTCTTT

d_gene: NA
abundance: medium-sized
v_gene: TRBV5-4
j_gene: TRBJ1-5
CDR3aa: CASSLEDGPQHF
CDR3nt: TGTGCCAGCAGCTTGGAGGACGGGCCCCAGCATTTT

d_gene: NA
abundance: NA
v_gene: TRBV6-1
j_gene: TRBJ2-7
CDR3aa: CASWTGTSSYEQYF
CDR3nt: TGTGCCAGCTGGACCGGGACTTCTTCCTACGAGCAGTACTTC